These 23 T cell receptor beta chains originate from one sample sequenced in a study of vaccination and CD4 T cells after COVID-19 (dated 2022 in TCRdb). The label giving this sample's treatment or condition can be read as: approximately nine-day PBMC culture with coronavirus spike peptide pools or control peptides (ViraFEST assay). The library was made by PCR. The listed sequencing device is Illumina iSeq 100. At the Johns Hopkins FTIC core, DNA from the cultured CD4+ T cells underwent TCR sequencing with the Oncomine TCR Beta short-read assay. TCRdb took the public reads, trimmed them with fastp at Q25, ran MiXCR for clone calling and kept in-frame beta chains. When rows share a CDR3 protein, they turn into one entry using the most common DNA and genes. For this sample the table gives 17,000 or so distinct CDR3 sequences, of which roughly 55% were detected only once. 6% to 7.5% of the sample belongs to the ten largest clones.

These receptors lack a known antigen. Sequencing input: CD4+ T cells from blood, cultured in vitro. The source is a human donor who had recovered from COVID-19.

In nucleotides, the CDR3 is TGTGCCAGCTCACCAGGTCTTCGGGGATCACAGCAGTTCTTC. Its protein is CASSPGLRGSQQFF. This chain uses TRBV18 with TRBJ2-1, with D maybe TRBD2 (5 bases). The CDR3 has 14 amino acids. Germline V CDR1 and CDR2: KGHSH, LQKENI. Trimming removed 2 bases at V and 11 bases at J, with 16 bases between.

The V gene is TRBV2, the J gene TRBJ2-3; TRBD2 matches at 13 bases. Unmatched junction bases numbered 5, after V lost 5 bases and J lost 6 bases. In germline, CDR1 is SNHLY, CDR2 FYNNEI. The CDR3 consists of 15 residues. The CDR3 reads CASSRLAGGGDTQYF. Here the CDR3 DNA reads TGTGCCAGCAGTCGACTAGCGGGAGGCGGGGATACGCAGTATTTT.

This clonotype was counted a few times. The gene calls are TRBV15 and TRBJ1-1; D is perhaps TRBD1 (5 bases). This CDR3 contains 13 residues. The ends were cut back, 3 bases at V and 2 bases at J, with 7 bases in the middle. Germline assignment: CDR1 LNHNV and CDR2 YYDKDF (reference sequence). The CDR3 here is CATSSRENTEAFF. DNA for the CDR3: TGTGCCACCAGCAGCAGGGAAAACACTGAAGCTTTCTTT.

The J gene is TRBJ1-1, the V gene TRBV12-3 or TRBV12-4, with 11 positions matching TRBD1. The J segment lost 4 bases and the V segment lost 5 bases, leaving 6 bases of the junction unmatched. The CDR3 runs 15 residues. CDR3 bases: TGTGCCAGCAGTCCCGGACAGGGGGCTCTCACTGAAGCTTTCTTT. This encodes CASSPGQGALTEAFF.

The V call is TRBV6-1, the J call TRBJ2-3; D is unclear. V was clipped by 4 bases and J by 4 bases, with 6 bases between them. Germline V gives CDR1 MNHNS, CDR2 SASEGT. The CDR3 has 12 residues. The CDR3 DNA reads as TGTGCCAGCAGTGGGTGGGCAGATACGCAGTATTTT. This gives the protein CASSGWADTQYF.

V is TRBV27 and J is TRBJ2-7; no clear D. V was clipped by 5 bases and J by 4 bases, with 15 bases between them. This CDR3 is built from 14 residues. From germline, CDR1 is MNHEY and CDR2 SMNVEV (reference sequence). CDR3 in DNA: TGTGCCAGCAGTGGCAGGTTTAAGTCATACGAGCAGTACTTC. Translation gives CASSGRFKSYEQYF.

This chain links TRBV7-3 with TRBJ1-2; a weak D match, TRBD1 (6 bases). The CDR3 is 14 residues long. Germline values: CDR1 SGHTA, CDR2 FQGTGA. V was pared by 2 bases and J by 3 bases, with 10 bases between. The DNA for the CDR3 is TGTGCCAGCAGCTTACAGGGGTCAGACTATGGCTACACCTTC. Protein: CASSLQGSDYGYTF.

About this clonotype: This could be a read error, since a much larger clone is one nucleotide away. The chain has TRBV28 and TRBJ1-5; D is undetermined. CDR3 size: 12 residues. Per germline, CDR1 MDHEN and CDR2 SYDVKM. CDR3 loop: CGSSLGEQPQHF. The CDR3 DNA reads TGTGGCAGCAGTTTGGGTGAGCAGCCCCAGCATTTT.

V gene TRBV20-1 combines with J gene TRBJ1-2, with D maybe TRBD1 (5 bases). The CDR3 is 14 amino acids. From germline, CDR1 is DFQATT and CDR2 SNEGSKA (reference sequence). Trimming took off 5 bases at V and 8 bases at J, with 21 bases between the two ends. CDR3 region: CSAPTGGAVSGYTF. The CDR3 bases are TGCAGTGCTCCAACCGGAGGGGCAGTGAGCGGCTACACCTTC.

The chain recombines TRBV19 with TRBJ1-1; D gene uncertain. Germline CDR1 is LNHDA and CDR2 is SQIVND (reference sequence). The V and J ends lost 3 bases and 4 bases respectively, with 9 bases between them. CDR3 size: 13 residues. The CDR3 bases are TGTGCCAGTAGTATGGCCTCGGGCACTGAAGCTTTCTTT. It encodes CASSMASGTEAFF. Variable domain in full (rest from reference TRBV19 and TRBJ1-1): DGGITQSPKYLFRKEGQNVTLSCEQNLNHDAMYWYRQDPGQGLRLIYYSQIVNDFQKGDIAEGYSVSREKKESFPLTVTSAQKNPTAFYLCASSMASGTEAFFGQGTRLTVV.

The V call is TRBV20-1, the J call TRBJ1-2; D unclear. Germline V gene lookup returns CDR1 DFQATT and CDR2 SNEGSKA (reference sequence). Trimming removed 0 bases from V and 2 bases from J, with 10 bases in between. The CDR3 consists of 14 residues. CDR3 sequence: CSARDTRANYGYTF. The CDR3 DNA follows: TGCAGTGCTAGAGATACCCGGGCCAACTATGGCTACACCTTC.

The chain recombines TRBV6-4 with TRBJ1-3; possible D gene TRBD1, 6 bases. Trimming took 3 bases from V and 4 from J, leaving 13 bases between them. CDR1 is MRHNA and CDR2 is SNTAGT in the germline V gene. The CDR3 has 15 residues. The DNA for the CDR3 is TGTGCCAGCAGTGAACAGGGAGGATGGGGAAACACCATATATTTT. It specifies CASSEQGGWGNTIYF.

The rearrangement uses TRBV24-1 and TRBJ2-1; D may be TRBD2 (5 bases). CDR3 length equals 15 residues. The ends were cut back, 3 bases at V and 0 bases at J, with 8 bases in the middle. CDR1 is KGHDR, CDR2 SFDVKD, per germline. The CDR3 protein is CATSDHGGSYNEQFF. The CDR3 DNA is TGTGCCACCAGTGATCATGGAGGCTCCTACAATGAGCAGTTCTTC.

The CDR3 loop is CASSLAGQPTDTQYF. The CDR3 DNA reads as TGTGCCAGCAGCTTAGCGGGCCAGCCCACAGATACGCAGTATTTT. V and J are TRBV7-9 and TRBJ2-3; no clear D gene. Trimming removed 0 bases at V and 2 bases at J, with 9 bases between. The CDR3 length is 15 residues. Germline CDR1 and CDR2: SEHNR and FQNEAQ (reference sequence).

The J gene is TRBJ1-1, the V gene TRBV10-3, with D unresolved. V dropped 6 bases and J dropped 1 base, with 9 bases sitting between them. There are 13 residues in the CDR3. CDR1 is ENHRY and CDR2 is SYGVKD in the germline V gene. CDR3 in DNA: TGTGCCATCAGATCTATGGAGAACACTGAAGCTTTCTTT. It translates to CAIRSMENTEAFF.

This clonotype came up a few times. This chain links TRBV6-1 with TRBJ1-2; weak D call: TRBD1 (6 bases). The CDR3 consists of 14 residues. CDR1 MNHNS and CDR2 SASEGT come from the germline V gene. V lost 7 bases and J 4 bases, leaving 16 bases between the germline ends. DNA of the CDR3: TGTGCCAGCACTAAGACGGACAGCGGCTATGGCTACACCTTC. Protein sequence: CASTKTDSGYGYTF.

The gene calls are TRBV6-1 and TRBJ1-2, with D unclear. Germline CDR1 reads MNHNS; CDR2 reads SASEGT. The CDR3 is made up of 12 amino acids. V lost 4 bases and J lost 4, with 7 bases in between. The CDR3 DNA sequence: TGTGCCAGCAGTGCCCAATTCTATGGCTACACCTTC. Encoded protein: CASSAQFYGYTF.

The rearrangement joins TRBV19 to TRBJ1-1; no definite D call. Germline-derived CDR1 and CDR2 are LNHDA and SQIVND (reference sequence). Trimming shortened V by 5 bases and J by 0 bases, and 4 bases separated the two germline ends. The CDR3 is 12 amino acids. CDR3 in DNA: TGTGCCAGTAGTGACATGAACACTGAAGCTTTCTTT. This encodes CASSDMNTEAFF. The full variable domain, its missing parts supplied by reference TRBV19 and TRBJ1-1, is DGGITQSPKYLFRKEGQNVTLSCEQNLNHDAMYWYRQDPGQGLRLIYYSQIVNDFQKGDIAEGYSVSREKKESFPLTVTSAQKNPTAFYLCASSDMNTEAFFGQGTRLTVV.

This clonotype was seen just once. The rearrangement joins TRBV20-1 to TRBJ2-3, with D perhaps matching TRBD1 (6 bases). The germline V gene has CDR1 DFQATT and CDR2 SNEGSKA (reference sequence). Trimming pared 5 bases from V and 2 bases from J, leaving 14 bases between. This CDR3 comprises 14 residues. The CDR3 nucleotides are TGCAGTGCTCCGGCCCAGGGGACCACAGATACGCAGTATTTT. Its translation: CSAPAQGTTDTQYF.

The rearrangement joins TRBV11-3 to TRBJ2-1, with TRBD2 matching over 9 bases. This CDR3 comprises 16 residues. CDR1 SGHNT and CDR2 YENEEA come from the germline V gene. Trimming cost V 3 bases and J 1 base; bases outside gene matches: 4. CDR3 nucleotides: TGTGCCAGCAGCTTCGGCGGGAGGGGGTCCTACAATGAGCAGTTCTTC. Translating it yields CASSFGGRGSYNEQFF. The entire variable domain, with the rest obtained from reference TRBV11-3 and TRBJ2-1, is as follows: EAGVVQSPRYKIIEKKQPVAFWCNPISGHNTLYWYLQNLGQGPELLIRYENEEAVDDSQLPKDRFSAERLKGVDSTLKIQPAELGDSAVYLCASSFGGRGSYNEQFFGPGTRLTVL.

This clonotype was detected only a few times. The gene calls are TRBV20-1 and TRBJ1-2; 10 bases agree with TRBD1. Germline assignment: CDR1 DFQATT and CDR2 SNEGSKA (reference sequence). Losses at the gene ends were 7 bases for V and 6 bases for J; bases not matched to a gene: 17. The CDR3 is made up of 16 amino acids. CDR3 DNA: TGCAGTGTGGGGCGGGACAGGGGCTTGGGCCACCATGGCTACACCTTC. Translation: CSVGRDRGLGHHGYTF.

CDR3 nucleotides: TGTGCCAGCAGTGGGCCGGGACACCGCTCCTACAATGAGCAGTTCTTC. It encodes CASSGPGHRSYNEQFF. The chain recombines TRBV28 with TRBJ2-1; the D gene is possibly TRBD1 (6 bases). With 5 bases removed from V and 0 bases from J, the gap between germline ends came to 14 bases. The germline gives CDR1 MDHEN, CDR2 SYDVKM. The CDR3 has 16 residues.

This clonotype was counted a few times. CDR3 protein: CAISEGGGTNTGELFF. CDR3 nucleotide sequence: TGTGCCATCTCTGAGGGGGGCGGGACGAACACCGGGGAGCTGTTTTTT. This rearrangement joins TRBV10-3 to TRBJ2-2; D is possibly TRBD1 or TRBD2 (6 bases each). The CDR3 covers 16 residues. V was cut by 8 bases and J by 0 bases, with 16 bases left in between. Germline loops: CDR1 ENHRY, CDR2 SYGVKD.